The 24 T cell receptor beta chains below all came from one sample that was sequenced in a study of cytomegalovirus exposure and HLA in healthy donors. This PCR relied on a set of 60 Vbeta primers and 13 Jbeta primers. Profiling relied on immunoSEQ multiplex PCR, and the TCRdb table lists in-frame clones only, not all of them. The sample lists about 120,000 clones; around 83% were seen once. Sequencing used PBMCs. Receptors originate from a human donor in good health.

Regarding this clone: Mismatch with germline at one junction end may stem from a read error. The chain uses TRBV4-1 and TRBJ1-5; D call uncertain. Per germline, CDR1 MGHRA and CDR2 YSYEKL. This CDR3 is built from 16 residues. CDR3 region: CASSQEGVYSNQPQHF. The CDR3 DNA follows: TGTGCCAGCAGCCAAGAGGGAGTTTATAGCAATCAGCCCCAGCATTTT.

The rearrangement uses TRBV12-5 and TRBJ1-1; 9 positions agree with TRBD1. The CDR3 length is 17 residues. J was trimmed by 1 base and V by 3 bases; bases with no gene match: 9. Germline V gene data show CDR1 as LGHNT and CDR2 as FRNRAP. CDR3 protein: CASGFLGQGRGNTEAFF. The CDR3 DNA sequence: TGTGCTAGTGGTTTCTTGGGACAGGGTAGGGGGAACACTGAAGCTTTCTTT.

This clone was detected only once. V is TRBV5-4 and J is TRBJ2-1, with TRBD1 matching 7 bases. Losses at the gene ends were 4 bases for V and 7 bases for J; bases not matched to a gene: 5. The CDR3 totals 13 residues. Looked up from germline, CDR1 is SGHNT and CDR2 is YYREEE (reference sequence). The CDR3 DNA is TGTGCCAGCAGCATAGGGGGCGGGAATGAGCAGTTCTTC. As protein: CASSIGGGNEQFF.

This sequence joins TRBV28 and TRBJ2-7, with 8 bases that match TRBD1. With V trimmed by 6 bases and J by 4 bases, 2 bases remained unmatched. CDR1 and CDR2 (germline): MDHEN, SYDVKM. The CDR3 totals 12 residues. Here the CDR3 DNA reads TGTGCCAGCAGGGGACAGGAGTACGAGCAGTACTTC. Translation: CASRGQEYEQYF.

The chain couples TRBV6-6 to TRBJ1-1; D is unclear. Germline values: CDR1 MNHNY, CDR2 SVGAGI (reference sequence). Trimming left V 0 bases short and J 3 bases short, with 14 bases between. The CDR3 spans 16 residues. The CDR3 reads CASSYSNYAPDTEAFF. The CDR3 nucleotides are TGTGCCAGCAGTTACTCGAACTATGCACCGGACACTGAAGCTTTCTTT.

The rearrangement links TRBV7-3 to TRBJ1-5; D not certain. The germline V gene has CDR1 SGHTA and CDR2 FQGTGA. This CDR3 contains 13 residues. Between the trimmed V and J ends, which lost 0 bases and 5 bases, there was a span of 5 bases. CDR3 amino acids: CASSLTSDQPQHF. CDR3 nucleotide sequence: TGTGCCAGCAGCTTAACCTCAGATCAGCCCCAGCATTTT.

The chain recombines TRBV5-6 with TRBJ2-3, with D tentatively TRBD2 (6 bases). Trimming cost V 2 bases and J 5 bases, with 12 bases left between them. This CDR3 has 14 residues. Germline V gene data show CDR1 as SGHDT and CDR2 as YYEEEE. The CDR3 loop reads CASSFYYSGDTQYF. The CDR3 DNA sequence: TGTGCCAGCAGCTTTTATTATAGCGGAGATACGCAGTATTTT.

The rearrangement uses TRBV27 and TRBJ2-1; D might be TRBD1 (5 bases). The V end lost 5 bases, the J end lost 12 bases, and 11 bases lay between the germline ends. The CDR3 contains 11 residues. Germline V gene data show CDR1 as MNHEY and CDR2 as SMNVEV (reference sequence). The CDR3 spells CASSTTQGQFF. In DNA form, the CDR3 reads TGTGCCAGCAGTACGACCCAGGGGCAGTTCTTC.

The J gene is TRBJ2-5, the V gene TRBV7-8, with 14 bases lining up with TRBD2. There are 17 residues in the CDR3. J lost 6 bases, V lost 8 bases, and 14 bases had no gene match. CDR1 is SGHVS and CDR2 is FQNEAQ in the germline V gene. The CDR3 here is CASEPGLAGALEQTQYF. The CDR3 nucleotides are TGTGCCAGCGAACCGGGACTAGCGGGGGCCCTAGAGCAGACCCAGTACTTC. Full variable domain (outside the CDR3, taken from reference TRBV7-8 and TRBJ2-5): GAGVSQSPRYKVAKRGQDVALRCDPISGHVSLFWYQQALGQGPEFLTYFQNEAQLDKSGLPSDRFFAERPEGSVSTLKIQRTQQEDSAVYLCASEPGLAGALEQTQYFGPGTRLLVL.

CDR3 sequence (DNA): TGTGCCAGCAGGCCGAGCGGGGACACCGGGGAGCTGTTTTTT. This gives the protein CASRPSGDTGELFF. The chain recombines TRBV28 with TRBJ2-2; 7 positions agree with TRBD2. Germline V CDR1 and CDR2: MDHEN, SYDVKM. The CDR3 loop spans 14 amino acids. Germline trimming cut 6 bases from V and 3 bases from J; bases unmatched to any gene: 4.

The chain links TRBV19 to TRBJ1-2; TRBD1 aligns across 7 bases. Germline V gives CDR1 LNHDA, CDR2 SQIVND (reference sequence). This CDR3 is built from 13 residues. The V and J ends lost 5 bases and 6 bases, in that order; junction bases with no gene match: 6. In nucleotides, the CDR3 is TGTGCCAGTAGTCGACAGGGTCGGGATGGCTACACCTTC. Its protein product is CASSRQGRDGYTF. The full variable domain, completed using reference TRBV19 and TRBJ1-2, is DGGITQSPKYLFRKEGQNVTLSCEQNLNHDAMYWYRQDPGQGLRLIYYSQIVNDFQKGDIAEGYSVSREKKESFPLTVTSAQKNPTAFYLCASSRQGRDGYTFGSGTRLTVV.

The V and J genes are TRBV2 and TRBJ1-2; D remains unclear. Germline CDR1 and CDR2: SNHLY and FYNNEI. The CDR3 contains 14 residues. V was cut by 2 bases and J by 0 bases, with 7 bases left in between. The CDR3 DNA reads as TGTGCCAGCAGTGAATTGAGGCCTAACTATGGCTACACCTTC. Translating gives CASSELRPNYGYTF.

The chain employs TRBV29-1 and TRBJ2-5, with D perhaps matching TRBD1 (6 bases). The CDR3 runs 15 residues. V lost 0 bases and J 4 bases, leaving 15 bases between the germline ends. The germline V gene encodes CDR1 SQVTM and CDR2 ANQGSEA. The CDR3, as DNA: TGCAGCGTTGAAGAGGGGGTAGGGGGTGCAGAGACCCAGTACTTC. Protein sequence: CSVEEGVGGAETQYF.

The chain recombines TRBV18 with TRBJ2-2; 10 bases match TRBD2. The CDR3 contains 16 residues. CDR1 is KGHSH, CDR2 LQKENI, per germline. V gave up 3 bases and J gave up 4 bases; unmatched junction bases: 5. As DNA, the CDR3 is TGTGCCAGCTCACCCGTAGCGGGGGGACCCACCGGGGAGCTGTTTTTT. Protein sequence: CASSPVAGGPTGELFF.

In its sample, this clone was seen once. The chain combines TRBV9 with TRBJ2-2; TRBD2 matches 7 bases. This CDR3 contains 16 residues. Per germline, CDR1 SGDLS and CDR2 YYNGEE. V was pared by 0 bases and J by 5 bases, with 7 bases of the junction left unmatched. The CDR3: CASSVESGADTGELFF. The CDR3 nucleotides are TGTGCCAGCAGCGTAGAGAGCGGGGCGGATACCGGGGAGCTGTTTTTT.

V is TRBV7-9 and J is TRBJ1-2, with TRBD1 identical over 8 bases. Per germline, CDR1 SEHNR and CDR2 FQNEAQ (reference sequence). This CDR3 has 16 residues. Trimming at V came to 5 bases and at J to 4 bases, leaving 12 bases not matched to a gene. This CDR3 is CASSPVGRQGTYGYTF. In DNA, the CDR3 is TGTGCCAGCAGCCCCGTGGGCCGACAGGGGACCTATGGCTACACCTTC.

This clone was picked up a small number of times. V gene TRBV28 combines with J gene TRBJ1-5; tentatively, D is TRBD1 (5 bases). V gave up 5 bases and J gave up 1 base, with 12 bases separating them. The CDR3 runs 15 residues. Germline CDR1 and CDR2: MDHEN and SYDVKM. CDR3 DNA sequence: TGTGCCAGCAGTCCATCGGGGGTAAGCAATCAGCCCCAGCATTTT. Protein product: CASSPSGVSNQPQHF.

The rearrangement uses TRBV5-1 and TRBJ2-5, with TRBD2 matching 7 bases. From germline, CDR1 is SGHRS and CDR2 YFSETQ. Unmatched junction bases numbered 7, after V lost 2 bases and J lost 3 bases. This CDR3 has 15 residues. CDR3 protein: CASSFWGGVEETQYF. In nucleotides, the CDR3 is TGCGCCAGCAGCTTTTGGGGAGGGGTAGAAGAGACCCAGTACTTC.

This clone was seen only a few times. The chain couples TRBV7-9 to TRBJ1-4; the match to TRBD1 covers 8 bases. This CDR3 has 15 residues. Germline values: CDR1 SEHNR, CDR2 FQNEAQ (reference sequence). V gave up 4 bases and J gave up 5 bases; unmatched junction bases: 6. The CDR3 nucleotides read TGTGCCAGCAGCTGGCCGGGACAGGAGAATGAAAAACTGTTTTTT. Amino acid sequence: CASSWPGQENEKLFF.

The rearrangement uses TRBV6-1 and TRBJ1-1, with TRBD1 identical over 7 bases. Germline V gene lookup returns CDR1 MNHNS and CDR2 SASEGT. This CDR3 comprises 13 residues. The J segment lost 4 bases and the V segment lost 2 bases, leaving 1 base of the junction unmatched. This chain's CDR3 is CASSERGPTEAFF. In DNA form, the CDR3 reads TGTGCCAGCAGTGAAAGGGGGCCCACTGAAGCTTTCTTT.

In this sample, this clone turned up once. The gene calls are TRBV2 and TRBJ2-3, with TRBD2 matching over 8 bases. This CDR3 contains 13 residues. Per germline, CDR1 SNHLY and CDR2 FYNNEI. The junction had 5 bases not matched to a gene; V was cut back by 7 bases and J by 5 bases. DNA for the CDR3: TGTGCCAGCATTTCGGGGGGGTTAGATACGCAGTATTTT. It codes for CASISGGLDTQYF.

This rearrangement joins TRBV9 to TRBJ2-1; 10 bases line up with TRBD2. The germline CDR1 and CDR2 sequences are SGDLS and YYNGEE. V lost 4 bases, J lost 1 base, and 11 bases stayed unmatched. The CDR3 totals 18 residues. The CDR3 sequence: CASSLRRTSGESYNEQFF. Written as DNA, the CDR3 is TGTGCCAGCAGCCTTCGCCGGACTAGCGGAGAGTCCTACAATGAGCAGTTCTTC.

The chain uses TRBV6-5 and TRBJ2-1; 8 bases are shared with TRBD1. V trimming: 7 bases; J trimming: 8 bases; junction bases outside the gene matches: 7. This CDR3 region has 13 residues. Germline CDR1 MNHEY, CDR2 SVGAGI. CDR3 nucleotides: TGTGCCAGCACCCTAGGGACAGGCCATGAGCAGTTCTTC. Translated: CASTLGTGHEQFF.

This chain connects TRBV4-1 to TRBJ2-2; D uncertain. Germline V CDR1 and CDR2: MGHRA, YSYEKL. CDR3 length: 16 residues. Deletions cut 4 bases from V and 3 bases from J, with 15 bases between. The CDR3 region is CASSPAAIRYTGELFF. DNA of the CDR3: TGCGCCAGCAGCCCCGCGGCAATTCGGTACACCGGGGAGCTGTTTTTT.